These T cell receptor beta chains were read from a single sample in a study of naive and memory T cell subsets. TCRdb reprocessed the UMI-ligation and nested PCR reads via MiXCR and lists one record per CDR3 protein. The data show about 90,000 distinct CDR3 sequences, about 11% seen once. The sequenced sample was naive CD4+ T cells from blood. These receptors were taken from a human donor in good health. CDR3s leave out the opening cysteine and the closing phenylalanine or tryptophan. Fields, in order: clone size, CDR3 length, V gene, J gene, CDR3 protein. Clone size is stated in some rows and not others, as once, few, many or a class when expanded.

clone_size: few; cdr3_length: 11; v_call: TRBV12-3/TRBV12-4; j_call: TRBJ1-1; cdr3_aa: ASSSRVNTEAF
clone_size: -; cdr3_length: 15; v_call: TRBV4-2; j_call: TRBJ2-2; cdr3_aa: ASTFSMGGSGSGELF
clone_size: -; cdr3_length: 14; v_call: TRBV20-1; j_call: TRBJ1-5; cdr3_aa: SAKGGTQISNQPQH
clone_size: many; cdr3_length: 12; v_call: TRBV20-1; j_call: TRBJ2-1; cdr3_aa: SSGSGGPLNEQF
clone_size: many; cdr3_length: 11; v_call: TRBV29-1; j_call: TRBJ2-7; cdr3_aa: SVVKGVGYEQY
clone_size: few; cdr3_length: 14; v_call: TRBV28; j_call: TRBJ1-6; cdr3_aa: ASWTQGGGANSPLH
clone_size: few; cdr3_length: 14; v_call: TRBV19; j_call: TRBJ2-7; cdr3_aa: ASSIGSGRETYEQY
clone_size: -; cdr3_length: 12; v_call: TRBV28; j_call: TRBJ2-1; cdr3_aa: ASSRGRPGGEQF
clone_size: -; cdr3_length: 11; v_call: TRBV29-1; j_call: TRBJ1-3; cdr3_aa: SARASSGNTIY
clone_size: few; cdr3_length: 14; v_call: TRBV7-9; j_call: TRBJ2-5; cdr3_aa: ASSPKGDRDQETQY
clone_size: few; cdr3_length: 16; v_call: TRBV2; j_call: TRBJ2-1; cdr3_aa: ASSDRQSGGGWLDEQF
clone_size: -; cdr3_length: 10; v_call: TRBV6-6; j_call: TRBJ1-5; cdr3_aa: ASTGGQQPQH
clone_size: many; cdr3_length: 13; v_call: TRBV12-3/TRBV12-4; j_call: TRBJ1-5; cdr3_aa: ASRETGSRGQPQH
clone_size: few; cdr3_length: 11; v_call: TRBV29-1; j_call: TRBJ1-1; cdr3_aa: SVVYQGNTEAF
clone_size: few; cdr3_length: 15; v_call: TRBV19; j_call: TRBJ2-1; cdr3_aa: ASSIDQGLAGGREQF
clone_size: -; cdr3_length: 15; v_call: TRBV7-9; j_call: TRBJ1-6; cdr3_aa: ASSLKGTGVAVPPLH
clone_size: -; cdr3_length: 15; v_call: TRBV7-9; j_call: TRBJ1-3; cdr3_aa: ASSLGRSAYSGNTIY
clone_size: many; cdr3_length: 12; v_call: TRBV13; j_call: TRBJ2-7; cdr3_aa: ASSPRQGSYEQY
clone_size: -; cdr3_length: 10; v_call: TRBV9; j_call: TRBJ1-2; cdr3_aa: ASSVENEGYT